This TCR beta chain emerged from a study of cytomegalovirus exposure and HLA in healthy donors. Study-level information: An analysis done earlier identified 120 million or so unique TCR beta sequences from approximately 200 million T cells.

Remarks on this clone: Its cognate antigen is unknown.

V lost 3 bases to trimming and J lost 4 bases; unmatched junction nucleotides: 14. The CDR3 totals 18 residues. CDR1 is LGHNA, CDR2 YSLEER, per germline. PCR primers comprised 60 Vbeta and 13 Jbeta primers. TCRdb's copy holds only in-frame clones and misses some; the assay was immunoSEQ multiplex PCR. The sample lists some 200,000 clones, 70% to 85% occurring once. Study outcomes and limitations: Most CMV-associated TCR beta chains appeared HLA-restricted in a later analysis. The investigators catalogued under 200 TCR beta chains as cytomegalovirus-associated. About 87% or about 30% of the time was how often most TCR beta V segments were productive, according to an earlier analysis.

The clonotype originates from a boy aged 2-15 years in good health and CMV-seronegative. The chain recombines TRBV4-3 with TRBJ1-4; 7 bases align to TRBD1. The sequencing input was PBMCs. As DNA, the CDR3 is TGCGCCAGCAGCCATGAGGCCTCAGACAGGGCCGTTAATGAAAAACTGTTTTTT. This sequence encodes CASSHEASDRAVNEKLFF.